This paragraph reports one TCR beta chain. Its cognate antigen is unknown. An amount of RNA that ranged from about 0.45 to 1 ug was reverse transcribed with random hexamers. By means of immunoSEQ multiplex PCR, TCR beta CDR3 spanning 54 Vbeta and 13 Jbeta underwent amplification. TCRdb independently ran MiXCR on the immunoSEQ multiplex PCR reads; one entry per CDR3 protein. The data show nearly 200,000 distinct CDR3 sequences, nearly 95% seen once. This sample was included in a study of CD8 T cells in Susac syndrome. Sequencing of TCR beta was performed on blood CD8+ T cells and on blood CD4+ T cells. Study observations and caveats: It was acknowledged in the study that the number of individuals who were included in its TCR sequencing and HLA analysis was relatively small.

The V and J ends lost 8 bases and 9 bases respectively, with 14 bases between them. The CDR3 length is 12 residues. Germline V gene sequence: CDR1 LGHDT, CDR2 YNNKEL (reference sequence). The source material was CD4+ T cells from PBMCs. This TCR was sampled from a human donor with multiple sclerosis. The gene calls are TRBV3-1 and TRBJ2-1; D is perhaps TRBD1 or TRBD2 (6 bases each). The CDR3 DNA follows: TGTGCCAGCGGCAAGGGGGGCCTTGAGCAGTTCTTC. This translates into CASGKGGLEQFF.